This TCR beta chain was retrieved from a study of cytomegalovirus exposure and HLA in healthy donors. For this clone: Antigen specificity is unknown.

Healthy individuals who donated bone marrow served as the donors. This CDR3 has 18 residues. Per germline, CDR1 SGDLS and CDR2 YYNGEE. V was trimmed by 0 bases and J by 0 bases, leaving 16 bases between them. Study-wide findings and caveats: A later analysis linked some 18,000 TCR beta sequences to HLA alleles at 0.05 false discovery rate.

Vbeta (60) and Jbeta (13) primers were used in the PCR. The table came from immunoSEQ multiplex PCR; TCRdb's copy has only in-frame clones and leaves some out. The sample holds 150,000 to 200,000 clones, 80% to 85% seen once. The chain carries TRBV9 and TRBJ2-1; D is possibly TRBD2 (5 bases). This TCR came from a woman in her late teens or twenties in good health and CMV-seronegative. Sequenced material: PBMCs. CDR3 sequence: CASSVVAPTRSSYNEQFF. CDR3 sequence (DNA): TGTGCCAGCAGCGTAGTAGCCCCCACTAGGAGCTCCTACAATGAGCAGTTCTTC.